This T cell receptor beta chain is from a study of blood T cell repertoires in COVID-19. Across the whole study: Spain, Italy and the United States supplied samples that represented acute and convalescent COVID-19.

V lost 4 bases, J lost 1 base, and 3 bases stayed unmatched. Germline V gives CDR1 SGHRS, CDR2 YFSETQ. This CDR3 is built from 14 residues. Method: immunoSEQ multiplex PCR; TCRdb's copy keeps in-frame clones and lacks some. The repertoire holds 35,000 to 50,000 clones, with roughly 88% as singletons. V gene TRBV5-1 combines with J gene TRBJ1-2; TRBD1 aligns across 8 bases. The receptor's source is a human donor in a cohort sampled during active COVID-19. The sample was peripheral blood. CDR3: CASSVDRGNYGYTF. The CDR3 region has the DNA TGCGCCAGCAGCGTCGACAGGGGTAACTATGGCTACACCTTC.